Listed here are 8 T cell receptor beta chains from one sample, sequenced in a study of T cell changes during pregnancy in multiple sclerosis. Profiling relied on immunoSEQ multiplex PCR, and the TCRdb table lists in-frame clones only, not all of them. The sample records around 69,000 clones, just over 90% being singletons. Here the sequenced sample was peripheral blood, taken in the second trimester of pregnancy. These receptors were collected from a female donor in good health, enrolled as a control in a pregnancy study.

The chain combines TRBV2 with TRBJ1-1; no reliable D call. This CDR3 has 12 amino acids. Per the germline V gene, CDR1 is SNHLY and CDR2 is FYNNEI. The CDR3 DNA reads as TGTTCCACGGAGGCTAGAAACACTGAAGCTTTCTTT. Its translation is CSTEARNTEAFF.

V usage is TRBV5-4 and J usage is TRBJ2-1; 11 bases align to TRBD2. The germline gives CDR1 SGHNT, CDR2 YYREEE (reference sequence). The CDR3 totals 16 residues. J lost 2 bases, V lost 3 bases, and 4 bases had no gene match. The CDR3, as DNA: TGTGCCAGCAGCTACTATAGCGGGGGGGCCTACAATGAGCAGTTCTTC. It translates to CASSYYSGGAYNEQFF.

V usage is TRBV6-5 and J usage is TRBJ1-1; TRBD1 matches 9 bases. Germline V lookup: CDR1 MNHEY, CDR2 SVGAGI. This CDR3 is 14 amino acids long. V lost 6 bases and J lost 7; bases outside the gene matches: 9. The CDR3, as DNA: TGTGCCAGCAGAAAACAGGGGGCGCCGGTTGAAGCTTTCTTT. Translated, it gives CASRKQGAPVEAFF.

The chain employs TRBV7-6 and TRBJ1-2; TRBD1 matches at 7 bases. After removal of 0 bases from V and 3 bases from J, the junction contained 4 bases not matched to a gene. The CDR3 has 15 amino acids. Germline V gene data show CDR1 as SGHVS and CDR2 as FNYEAQ. CDR3 in amino acids: CASSLAPGTDYGYTF. CDR3 nucleotides: TGTGCCAGCAGCTTAGCCCCCGGGACAGACTATGGCTACACCTTC.

The rearrangement joins TRBV6-1 to TRBJ1-5; D is unclear. The CDR3 loop spans 15 amino acids. Germline-derived CDR1 and CDR2 are MNHNS and SASEGT. V was pared by 2 bases and J by 0 bases, with 8 bases between. This CDR3 reads CASSEPAGSNQPQHF. The CDR3 DNA sequence: TGTGCCAGCAGTGAACCCGCAGGTAGCAATCAGCCCCAGCATTTT.

The chain has TRBV5-4 and TRBJ2-2; 8 positions match TRBD1. The CDR3 loop spans 16 amino acids. Germline CDR1 reads SGHNT; CDR2 reads YYREEE (reference sequence). Trimming removed 3 bases from V and 5 bases from J; junction bases left unmatched: 9. The CDR3 here is CASSWLTQGGTGELFF. CDR3 nucleotide sequence: TGTGCCAGCAGCTGGCTTACACAGGGGGGTACCGGGGAGCTGTTTTTT.

The table lists this clone with a count of one. V and J are TRBV5-4 and TRBJ1-1; D unresolved. Germline V gene sequence: CDR1 SGHNT, CDR2 YYREEE (reference sequence). This CDR3 spans 13 amino acids. V lost 0 bases, J lost 5 bases, and 8 bases lay in between. CDR3 sequence: CASSLGGNTEAFF. CDR3 DNA sequence: TGTGCCAGCAGCTTGGGCGGAAATACTGAAGCTTTCTTT.

V gene TRBV10-2 combines with J gene TRBJ1-5, with TRBD1 identical over 12 bases. V shed 9 bases and J 5 bases; nucleotides not matched to a gene: 8. The germline V gene has CDR1 WSHSY and CDR2 SAAADI. The CDR3 consists of 15 residues. The CDR3 here is CASTTGQGAYQPQHF. DNA for the CDR3: TGCGCCAGTACCACGGGACAGGGGGCCTATCAGCCCCAGCATTTT.